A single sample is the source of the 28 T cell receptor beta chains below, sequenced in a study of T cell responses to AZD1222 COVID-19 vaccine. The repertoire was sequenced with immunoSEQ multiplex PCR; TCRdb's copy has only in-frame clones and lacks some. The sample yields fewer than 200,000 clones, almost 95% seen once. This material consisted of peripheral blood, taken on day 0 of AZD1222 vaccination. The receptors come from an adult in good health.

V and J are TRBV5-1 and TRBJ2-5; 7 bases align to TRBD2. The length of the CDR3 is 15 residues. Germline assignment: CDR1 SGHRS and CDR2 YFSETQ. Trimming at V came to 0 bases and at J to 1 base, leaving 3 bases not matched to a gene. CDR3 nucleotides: TGCGCCAGCAGCTTGGTCGGGGGGAGCCAAGAGACCCAGTACTTC. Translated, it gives CASSLVGGSQETQYF.

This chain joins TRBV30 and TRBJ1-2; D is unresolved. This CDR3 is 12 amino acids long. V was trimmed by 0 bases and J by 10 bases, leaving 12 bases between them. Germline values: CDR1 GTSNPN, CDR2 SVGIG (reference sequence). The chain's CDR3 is CAWSVLGVDYTF. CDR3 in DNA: TGTGCCTGGAGTGTACTGGGCGTGGACTACACCTTC.

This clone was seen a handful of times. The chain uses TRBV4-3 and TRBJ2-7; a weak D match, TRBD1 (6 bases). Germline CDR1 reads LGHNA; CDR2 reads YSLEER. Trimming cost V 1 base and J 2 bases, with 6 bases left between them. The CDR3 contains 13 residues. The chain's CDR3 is CASSQGQAYEQYF. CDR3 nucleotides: TGCGCCAGCAGCCAAGGACAGGCCTACGAGCAGTACTTC.

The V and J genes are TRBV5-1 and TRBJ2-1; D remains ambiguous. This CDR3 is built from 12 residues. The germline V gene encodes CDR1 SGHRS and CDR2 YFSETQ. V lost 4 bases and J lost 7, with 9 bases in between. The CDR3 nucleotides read TGCGCCAGCAGCAAACCGTCGAATGAGCAGTTCTTC. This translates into CASSKPSNEQFF. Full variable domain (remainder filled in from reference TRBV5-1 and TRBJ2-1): KAGVTQTPRYLIKTRGQQVTLSCSPISGHRSVSWYQQTPGQGLQFLFEYFSETQRNKGNFPGRFSGRQFSNSRSEMNVSTLELGDSALYLCASSKPSNEQFFGPGTRLTVL.

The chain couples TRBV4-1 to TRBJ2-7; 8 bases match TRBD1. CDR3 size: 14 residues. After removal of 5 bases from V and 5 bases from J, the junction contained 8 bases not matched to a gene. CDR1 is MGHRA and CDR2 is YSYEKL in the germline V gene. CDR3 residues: CASSLQGDVDEQYF. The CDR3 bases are TGCGCCAGCAGCTTACAGGGGGACGTAGACGAGCAGTACTTC.

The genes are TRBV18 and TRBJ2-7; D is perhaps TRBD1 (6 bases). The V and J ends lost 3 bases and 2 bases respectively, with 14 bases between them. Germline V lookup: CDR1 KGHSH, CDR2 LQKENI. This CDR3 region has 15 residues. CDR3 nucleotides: TGTGCCAGCTCACCCCCCGGGACACCGACCTACGAGCAGTACTTC. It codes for CASSPPGTPTYEQYF.

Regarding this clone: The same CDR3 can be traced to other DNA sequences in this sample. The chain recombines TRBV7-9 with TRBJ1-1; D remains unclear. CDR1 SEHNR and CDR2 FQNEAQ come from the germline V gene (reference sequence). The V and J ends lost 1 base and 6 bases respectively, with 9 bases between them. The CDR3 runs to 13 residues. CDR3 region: CASSLGVWAEAFF. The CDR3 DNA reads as TGTGCCAGCAGCTTAGGGGTGTGGGCTGAAGCTTTCTTT.

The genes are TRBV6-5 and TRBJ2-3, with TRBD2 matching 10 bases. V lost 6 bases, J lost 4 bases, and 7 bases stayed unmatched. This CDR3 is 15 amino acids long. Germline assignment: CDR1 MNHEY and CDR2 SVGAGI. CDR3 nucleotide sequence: TGTGCCAGCAGCCCACTAGCGGGGTCCCCAGATACGCAGTATTTT. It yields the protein CASSPLAGSPDTQYF.

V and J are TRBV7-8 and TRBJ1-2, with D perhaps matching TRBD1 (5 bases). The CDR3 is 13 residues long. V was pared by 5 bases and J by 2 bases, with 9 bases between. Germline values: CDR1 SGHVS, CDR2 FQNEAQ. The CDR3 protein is CASSIPGNYGYTF. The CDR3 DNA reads TGTGCCAGCAGCATCCCAGGGAACTATGGCTACACCTTC.

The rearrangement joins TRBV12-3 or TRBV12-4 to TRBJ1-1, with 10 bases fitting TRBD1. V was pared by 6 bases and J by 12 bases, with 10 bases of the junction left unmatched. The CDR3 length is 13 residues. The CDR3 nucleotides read TGTGCCAGCAGGCGGGACAGGGGTTACGAAACTTTCTTT. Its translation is CASRRDRGYETFF.

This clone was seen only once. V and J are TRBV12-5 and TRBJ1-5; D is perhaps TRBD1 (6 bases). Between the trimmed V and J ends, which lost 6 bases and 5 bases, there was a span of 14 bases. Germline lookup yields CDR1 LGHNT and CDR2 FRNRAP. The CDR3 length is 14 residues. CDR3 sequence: CASGPRDTYQPQHF. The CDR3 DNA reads TGTGCTAGTGGGCCTCGGGACACCTATCAGCCCCAGCATTTT. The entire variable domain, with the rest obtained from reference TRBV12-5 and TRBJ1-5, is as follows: DARVTQTPRHKVTEMGQEVTMRCQPILGHNTVFWYRQTMMQGLELLAYFRNRAPLDDSGMPKDRFSAEMPDATLATLKIQPSEPRDSAVYFCASGPRDTYQPQHFGDGTRLSIL.

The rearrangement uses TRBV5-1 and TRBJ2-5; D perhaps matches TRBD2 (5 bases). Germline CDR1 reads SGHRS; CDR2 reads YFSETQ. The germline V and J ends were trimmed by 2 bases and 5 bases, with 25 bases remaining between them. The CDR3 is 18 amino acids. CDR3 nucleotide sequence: TGCGCCAGCAGCTTCAGGCTACCGGCGGGCCCAGGTCAGGAGACCCAGTACTTC. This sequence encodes CASSFRLPAGPGQETQYF.

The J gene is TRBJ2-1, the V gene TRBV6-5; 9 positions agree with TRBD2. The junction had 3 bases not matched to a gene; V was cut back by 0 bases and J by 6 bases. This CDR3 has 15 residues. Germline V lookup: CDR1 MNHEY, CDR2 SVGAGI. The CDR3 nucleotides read TGTGCCAGCAGTTACTCGAGGACTAGCGTCAATGAGCAGTTCTTC. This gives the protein CASSYSRTSVNEQFF.

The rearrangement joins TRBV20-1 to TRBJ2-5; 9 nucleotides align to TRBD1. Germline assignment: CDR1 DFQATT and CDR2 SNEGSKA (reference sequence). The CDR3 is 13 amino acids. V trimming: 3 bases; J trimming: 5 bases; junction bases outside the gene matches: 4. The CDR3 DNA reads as TGCAGTGCTAGTGGACAGGGGTTGGAGACCCAGTACTTC. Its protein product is CSASGQGLETQYF.

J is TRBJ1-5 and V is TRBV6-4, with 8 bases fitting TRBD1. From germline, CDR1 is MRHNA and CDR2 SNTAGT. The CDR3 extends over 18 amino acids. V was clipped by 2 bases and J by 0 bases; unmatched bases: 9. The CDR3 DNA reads TGTGCCAGCAGTGACCTTGACAGGGGCAAGTATAGCAATCAGCCCCAGCATTTT. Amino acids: CASSDLDRGKYSNQPQHF.

The CDR3 DNA reads TGTGCCAGCAGCCGGACCGGGACCTCGTCTGGGGCCAACGTCCTGACTTTC. Protein product: CASSRTGTSSGANVLTF. This chain links TRBV7-3 with TRBJ2-6; D possibly matches TRBD1 or TRBD2 (5 bases each). This CDR3 has 17 amino acids. Trimming shortened V by 5 bases and J by 1 base, and 15 bases separated the two germline ends. CDR1 and CDR2 from the germline V gene are SGHTA and FQGTGA.

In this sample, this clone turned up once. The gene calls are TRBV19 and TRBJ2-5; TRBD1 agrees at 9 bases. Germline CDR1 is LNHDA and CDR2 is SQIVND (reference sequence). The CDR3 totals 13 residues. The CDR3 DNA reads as TGTGCGAGAGAGGGACAGGGATTAGAGACCCAGTACTTC. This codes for CAREGQGLETQYF.

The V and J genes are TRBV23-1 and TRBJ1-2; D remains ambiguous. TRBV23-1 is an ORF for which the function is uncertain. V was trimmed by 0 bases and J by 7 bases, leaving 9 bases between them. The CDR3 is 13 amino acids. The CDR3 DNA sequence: TGCGCCAGCAGTCAATCAAGGCACGGTGGCTACACCTTC. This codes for CASSQSRHGGYTF.

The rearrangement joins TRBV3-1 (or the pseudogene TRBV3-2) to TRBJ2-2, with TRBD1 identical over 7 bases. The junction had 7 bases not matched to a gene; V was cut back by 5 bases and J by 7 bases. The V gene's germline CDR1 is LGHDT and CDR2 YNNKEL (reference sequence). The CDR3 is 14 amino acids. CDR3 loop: CASSTRQGGGELFF. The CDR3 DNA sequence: TGTGCCAGCAGCACCCGACAGGGCGGCGGGGAGCTGTTTTTT.

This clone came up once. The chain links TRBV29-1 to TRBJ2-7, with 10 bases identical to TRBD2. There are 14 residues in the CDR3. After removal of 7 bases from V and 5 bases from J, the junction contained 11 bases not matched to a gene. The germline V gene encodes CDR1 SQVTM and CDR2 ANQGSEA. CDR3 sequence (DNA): TGCAGCGGTACCAAAGCGGGGGGGCCCAACGAGCAGTACTTC. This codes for CSGTKAGGPNEQYF.

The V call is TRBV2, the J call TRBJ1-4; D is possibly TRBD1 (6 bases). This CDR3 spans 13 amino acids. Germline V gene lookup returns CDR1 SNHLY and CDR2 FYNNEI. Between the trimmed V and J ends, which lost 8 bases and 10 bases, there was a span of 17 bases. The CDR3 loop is CASGMDGGGKLFF. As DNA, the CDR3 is TGTGCCAGCGGGATGGACGGGGGCGGAAAACTGTTTTTT. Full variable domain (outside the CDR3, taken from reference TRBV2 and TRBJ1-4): EPEVTQTPSHQVTQMGQEVILRCVPISNHLYFYWYRQILGQKVEFLVSFYNNEISEKSEIFDDQFSVERPDGSNFTLKIRSTKLEDSAMYFCASGMDGGGKLFFGSGTQLSVL.

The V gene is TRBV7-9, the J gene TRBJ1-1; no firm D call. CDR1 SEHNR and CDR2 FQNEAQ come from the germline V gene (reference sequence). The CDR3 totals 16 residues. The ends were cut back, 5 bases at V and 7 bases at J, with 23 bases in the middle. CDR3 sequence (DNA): TGTGCCAGCAGCCACGATTCCGCAGGCGGAATCGGTGAAGCTTTCTTT. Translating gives CASSHDSAGGIGEAFF.

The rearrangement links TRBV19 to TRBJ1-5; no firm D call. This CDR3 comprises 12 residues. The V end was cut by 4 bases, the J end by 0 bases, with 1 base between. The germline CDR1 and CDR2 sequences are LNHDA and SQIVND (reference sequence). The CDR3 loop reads CASSTSNQPQHF. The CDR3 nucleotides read TGTGCCAGTAGTACTAGCAATCAGCCCCAGCATTTT.

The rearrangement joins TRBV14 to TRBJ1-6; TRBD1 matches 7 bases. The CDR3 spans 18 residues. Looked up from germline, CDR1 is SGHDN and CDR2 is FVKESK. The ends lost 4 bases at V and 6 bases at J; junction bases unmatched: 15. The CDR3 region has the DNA TGTGCCAGCAGCCCTCAACCTCCCCCGGGACAGACTAATTCACCCCTCCACTTT. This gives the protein CASSPQPPPGQTNSPLHF.

In nucleotides, the CDR3 is TGTGCCAGCAGCTTGAAACGAGGGACCGATGAAGAGACCCAGTACTTC. It is translated as CASSLKRGTDEETQYF. V and J are TRBV5-4 and TRBJ2-5, with D perhaps matching TRBD1 or TRBD2 (5 bases each). The V end was cut by 1 base, the J end by 3 bases, with 16 bases between. The CDR3 contains 16 residues. Per germline, CDR1 SGHNT and CDR2 YYREEE (reference sequence).

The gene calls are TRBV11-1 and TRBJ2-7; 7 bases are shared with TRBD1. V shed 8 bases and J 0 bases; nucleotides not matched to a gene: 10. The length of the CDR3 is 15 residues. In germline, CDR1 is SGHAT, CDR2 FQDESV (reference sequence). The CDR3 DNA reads TGTGCCAGCCGATCTTTGACAGGGAGCTCCTACGAGCAGTACTTC. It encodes CASRSLTGSSYEQYF.

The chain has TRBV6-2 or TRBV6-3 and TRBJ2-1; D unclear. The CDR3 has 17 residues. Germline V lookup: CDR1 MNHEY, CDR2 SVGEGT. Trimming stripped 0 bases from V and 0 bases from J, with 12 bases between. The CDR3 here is CASSYSVAADSYNEQFF. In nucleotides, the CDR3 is TGTGCCAGCAGTTACTCGGTTGCGGCCGACTCCTACAATGAGCAGTTCTTC.

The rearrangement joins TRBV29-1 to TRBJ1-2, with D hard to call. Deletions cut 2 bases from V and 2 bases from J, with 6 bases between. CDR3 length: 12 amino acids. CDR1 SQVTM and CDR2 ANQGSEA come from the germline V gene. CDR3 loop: CSVERRNYGYTF. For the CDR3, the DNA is TGCAGCGTTGAACGGAGGAACTATGGCTACACCTTC.